The sequence of this T cell receptor (beta chain) was determined in a study of cytomegalovirus exposure and HLA in healthy donors. Per the germline V gene, CDR1 is LNHDA and CDR2 is SQIVND (reference sequence). V was cut by 3 bases and J by 6 bases, with 8 bases left in between. The CDR3 has 12 amino acids. The PCR had 60 Vbeta and 13 Jbeta primers. Clones were read by immunoSEQ multiplex PCR, and TCRdb kept only the in-frame ones, dropping some. The sample carries over 70,000 clones, about 80% recorded once. This receptor was taken from a man aged 50 to 59 in good health and CMV-seropositive. Material for sequencing was PBMCs. J is TRBJ1-2 and V is TRBV19; weak D call: TRBD1 (6 bases). The CDR3 reads CASSISGDGYTF. The CDR3 coding sequence is TGTGCCAGTAGTATCTCAGGGGATGGCTACACCTTC.